A selection of T cell receptor beta chains follows, all from one sample in a study of T-cell memory formation after mild COVID-19. MiXCR, applied by TCRdb to the 5' RACE reads, yields one record per CDR3 protein. This table holds about 170,000 distinct CDR3 sequences, roughly 13% found once. Sequences were obtained from PBMCs or a T cell subset sorted from them (not recorded which). The receptor set was obtained from a man aged 18 to 35 who had mild COVID-19 (a few samples of this study predate the infection). Cell type and time point are not known. Both conserved end residues are part of each CDR3. D genes are given only for firm matches. Only some rows state a clone size, as once, few, many or a class for expanded clones.

CDR3nt: TGTGCCAGCAGTGAAACACCGCGGGCCATCTACAACACTGAAGCTTTCTTT
CDR3aa: CASSETPRAIYNTEAFF
v_gene: TRBV6-1
j_gene: TRBJ1-1
d_gene: .
abundance: few

CDR3nt: TGTGCCAGCAAGACAGGGTATCAGCCCCAGCATTTT
CDR3aa: CASKTGYQPQHF
v_gene: TRBV6-2/TRBV6-3
j_gene: TRBJ1-5
d_gene: TRBD1
abundance: .

CDR3nt: TGTGCCAGCAGTTACTCGAACCCCAGAGACGAGCAGTACTTC
CDR3aa: CASSYSNPRDEQYF
v_gene: TRBV6-5
j_gene: TRBJ2-7
d_gene: .
abundance: .

CDR3nt: TGTGCCAGCAGTTTTGACAGGGGTAACACTGAAGCTTTCTTT
CDR3aa: CASSFDRGNTEAFF
v_gene: TRBV7-2
j_gene: TRBJ1-1
d_gene: TRBD1
abundance: few

CDR3nt: TGTGCCAGCAGCTTACAGGGAGATCCGATCCAGCCCCAGCATTTT
CDR3aa: CASSLQGDPIQPQHF
v_gene: TRBV7-8
j_gene: TRBJ1-5
d_gene: .
abundance: many

CDR3nt: TGCGCCAGCAGCCAAGATGCGGGGCGCAGAGCTTTCTTT
CDR3aa: CASSQDAGRRAFF
v_gene: TRBV4-3
j_gene: TRBJ1-1
d_gene: .
abundance: .

CDR3nt: TGCGCCAGCAGCTCACTGACTAGTTTGGGAGATACGCAGTATTTT
CDR3aa: CASSSLTSLGDTQYF
v_gene: TRBV5-1
j_gene: TRBJ2-3
d_gene: .
abundance: many

CDR3nt: TGTGCCAGCAGCCCACCGGGGGACCCTTCTACCGCCCAGTACTTC
CDR3aa: CASSPPGDPSTAQYF
v_gene: TRBV7-2
j_gene: TRBJ2-5
d_gene: .
abundance: many

CDR3nt: TGTGCCAGCAGCCCCAGGCTGGGGCTTGGGGGTCAAGAGACCCAGTACTTC
CDR3aa: CASSPRLGLGGQETQYF
v_gene: TRBV7-8
j_gene: TRBJ2-5
d_gene: .
abundance: many

CDR3nt: TGTGCCTGGAAGGGGGGCCAAGAGACCCAGTACTTC
CDR3aa: CAWKGGQETQYF
v_gene: TRBV30
j_gene: TRBJ2-5
d_gene: .
abundance: .

CDR3nt: TGTGCCAGCAGTTCGCTTGCTGGGCAGGGGCCTTTTGTAGGGCAGTTCTTC
CDR3aa: CASSSLAGQGPFVGQFF
v_gene: TRBV12-3/TRBV12-4
j_gene: TRBJ2-1
d_gene: .
abundance: .

CDR3nt: TGTGCCAGCAGCTCAAGACAGGAAAACCTCTACGAGCAGTACTTC
CDR3aa: CASSSRQENLYEQYF
v_gene: TRBV7-2
j_gene: TRBJ2-7
d_gene: .
abundance: many

CDR3nt: TGTGCCTGGAGTTCTCAAGGTGAAAAACTGTTTTTT
CDR3aa: CAWSSQGEKLFF
v_gene: TRBV30
j_gene: TRBJ1-4
d_gene: .
abundance: .

CDR3nt: TGTGCCAGCAGCTTATGGGCAGGGATAGGCAATCAGCCCCAGCATTTT
CDR3aa: CASSLWAGIGNQPQHF
v_gene: TRBV5-8
j_gene: TRBJ1-5
d_gene: .
abundance: .

CDR3nt: TGTGCCACCAGCGCGTATAGGGGGGGGGGCCCAGAGACCCAGTACTTC
CDR3aa: CATSAYRGGGPETQYF
v_gene: TRBV24-1
j_gene: TRBJ2-5
d_gene: .
abundance: few

CDR3nt: TGCGCCAGCAGTCCGGACAGGGACGTTTCTGCAGCTTTCTTT
CDR3aa: CASSPDRDVSAAFF
v_gene: TRBV4-3
j_gene: TRBJ1-1
d_gene: TRBD1
abundance: .

CDR3nt: TGTGCCAGCAGTTTAGCTGGCAGGGACAATCAGCCCCAGCATTTT
CDR3aa: CASSLAGRDNQPQHF
v_gene: TRBV12-3/TRBV12-4
j_gene: TRBJ1-5
d_gene: .
abundance: few

CDR3nt: TGCAGTGCTAAGGGACTGAGCACAGATACGCAGTATTTT
CDR3aa: CSAKGLSTDTQYF
v_gene: TRBV20-1
j_gene: TRBJ2-3
d_gene: .
abundance: .

CDR3nt: TGTGCCAGCAGTTTAGCCAGACAGCCGTCCTACGAGCAGTACTTC
CDR3aa: CASSLARQPSYEQYF
v_gene: TRBV27
j_gene: TRBJ2-7
d_gene: .
abundance: .

CDR3nt: TGTGCCAGCAGTTCCCCCCGCCGACAAGAGACCCAGTACTTC
CDR3aa: CASSSPRRQETQYF
v_gene: TRBV7-2
j_gene: TRBJ2-5
d_gene: .
abundance: few

CDR3nt: TGTGCCAGCAGCCAAGATTGGGGCAGGGAGAGCTATGGCTACACCTTC
CDR3aa: CASSQDWGRESYGYTF
v_gene: TRBV4-2
j_gene: TRBJ1-2
d_gene: .
abundance: few

CDR3nt: TGTGCCAGCAGCCAAGGAAGCGGTGCCACTGAAGCTTTCTTT
CDR3aa: CASSQGSGATEAFF
v_gene: TRBV3-1
j_gene: TRBJ1-1
d_gene: .
abundance: .

CDR3nt: TGTGCCAGCAGGATGACAGGGTGGGCGGACAAACTGTTTTTT
CDR3aa: CASRMTGWADKLFF
v_gene: TRBV12-3/TRBV12-4
j_gene: TRBJ1-4
d_gene: TRBD1
abundance: .

CDR3nt: TGTGCCAGCAGCTTAGCGCTGGGGATCGCGGGAGCCAAAAACATTCAGTACTTC
CDR3aa: CASSLALGIAGAKNIQYF
v_gene: TRBV11-1
j_gene: TRBJ2-4
d_gene: .
abundance: few

CDR3nt: TGTGCCAGCACGACCGAGAGGGGGAGGGAGCCCCAGCATTTT
CDR3aa: CASTTERGREPQHF
v_gene: TRBV6-2/TRBV6-3
j_gene: TRBJ1-5
d_gene: .
abundance: once

CDR3nt: TGTGCCAGCAGTTACATGGCGGCTAGCACAGATACGCAGTATTTT
CDR3aa: CASSYMAASTDTQYF
v_gene: TRBV6-2/TRBV6-3
j_gene: TRBJ2-3
d_gene: .
abundance: few

CDR3nt: TGTGCCAGCTCACGGAGCGGGGGGGCGGAAGATACGCAGTATTTT
CDR3aa: CASSRSGGAEDTQYF
v_gene: TRBV18
j_gene: TRBJ2-3
d_gene: TRBD2
abundance: .

CDR3nt: TGTGCCAGCACTCAGAACTCAGATACGCAGTATTTT
CDR3aa: CASTQNSDTQYF
v_gene: TRBV6-1
j_gene: TRBJ2-3
d_gene: .
abundance: .

CDR3nt: TGTGCCAGCAGAACTCATCAGGGGGAAGGCTACACCTTC
CDR3aa: CASRTHQGEGYTF
v_gene: TRBV7-9
j_gene: TRBJ1-2
d_gene: TRBD1
abundance: few

CDR3nt: TGCAGCGTTGTCGTGCCAGGGCAAGAGACCCAGTACTTC
CDR3aa: CSVVVPGQETQYF
v_gene: TRBV29-1
j_gene: TRBJ2-5
d_gene: .
abundance: .

CDR3nt: TGCGCCAGCAGCTTGGCCGGTTTCCAAGAGACCCAGTACTTC
CDR3aa: CASSLAGFQETQYF
v_gene: TRBV5-1
j_gene: TRBJ2-5
d_gene: .
abundance: few

CDR3nt: TGCGCCAGCAGCCCTCGGACAGGGGGTTACTTTAACACTGAAGCTTTCTTT
CDR3aa: CASSPRTGGYFNTEAFF
v_gene: TRBV5-1
j_gene: TRBJ1-1
d_gene: TRBD1
abundance: once

CDR3nt: TGTGCCACCAGTGACGGCCGAGTTGAAAAACTGTTTTTT
CDR3aa: CATSDGRVEKLFF
v_gene: TRBV24-1
j_gene: TRBJ1-4
d_gene: .
abundance: few

CDR3nt: TGTGCCAGCAGCTTGAGATTGTCAGAGGATTACCGGGGGACCCAGTACTTC
CDR3aa: CASSLRLSEDYRGTQYF
v_gene: TRBV7-2
j_gene: TRBJ2-5
d_gene: .
abundance: few

CDR3nt: TGCGCCAGCAGTCCCTCGGTAGCGGCGGCGGATACGCAGTATTTT
CDR3aa: CASSPSVAAADTQYF
v_gene: TRBV5-1
j_gene: TRBJ2-3
d_gene: .
abundance: few

CDR3nt: TGTGCCAGCAGCTTAGAGCCGGGACTAGCAAAGAATGAGCAGTTCTTC
CDR3aa: CASSLEPGLAKNEQFF
v_gene: TRBV7-2
j_gene: TRBJ2-1
d_gene: TRBD2
abundance: few

CDR3nt: TGTGCCAGCAGCTTCACGGGCCAGGGAAACACCATATATTTT
CDR3aa: CASSFTGQGNTIYF
v_gene: TRBV7-9
j_gene: TRBJ1-3
d_gene: .
abundance: few